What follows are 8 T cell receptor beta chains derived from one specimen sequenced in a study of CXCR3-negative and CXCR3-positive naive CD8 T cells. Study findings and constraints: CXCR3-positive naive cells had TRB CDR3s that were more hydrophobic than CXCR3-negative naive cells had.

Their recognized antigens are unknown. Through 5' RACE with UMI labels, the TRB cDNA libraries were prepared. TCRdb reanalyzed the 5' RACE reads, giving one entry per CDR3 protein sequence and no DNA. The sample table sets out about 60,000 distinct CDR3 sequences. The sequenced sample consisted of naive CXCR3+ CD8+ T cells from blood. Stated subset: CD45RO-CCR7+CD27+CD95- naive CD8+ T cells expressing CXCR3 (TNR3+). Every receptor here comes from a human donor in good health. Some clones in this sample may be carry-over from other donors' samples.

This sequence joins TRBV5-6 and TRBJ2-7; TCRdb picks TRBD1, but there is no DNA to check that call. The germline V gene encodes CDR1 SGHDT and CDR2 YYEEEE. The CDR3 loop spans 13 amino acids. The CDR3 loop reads CASSFTRVSEQYF.

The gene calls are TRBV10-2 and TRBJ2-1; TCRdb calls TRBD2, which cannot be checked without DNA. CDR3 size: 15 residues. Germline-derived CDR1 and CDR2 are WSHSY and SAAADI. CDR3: CASSDGSGSRNEQFF.

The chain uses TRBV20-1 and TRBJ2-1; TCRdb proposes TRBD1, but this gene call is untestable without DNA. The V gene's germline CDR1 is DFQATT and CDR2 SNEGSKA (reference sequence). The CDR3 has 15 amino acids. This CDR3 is CSAPPSEFSYNEQFF.

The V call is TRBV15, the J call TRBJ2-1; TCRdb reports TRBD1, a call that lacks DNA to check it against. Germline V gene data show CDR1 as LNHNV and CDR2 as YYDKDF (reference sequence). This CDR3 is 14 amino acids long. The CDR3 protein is CATSRTGLGNEQFF.

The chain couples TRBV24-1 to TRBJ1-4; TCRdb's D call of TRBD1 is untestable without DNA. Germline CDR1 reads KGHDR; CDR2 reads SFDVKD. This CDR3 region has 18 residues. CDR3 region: CATSDPISTGDLEVKLFF.

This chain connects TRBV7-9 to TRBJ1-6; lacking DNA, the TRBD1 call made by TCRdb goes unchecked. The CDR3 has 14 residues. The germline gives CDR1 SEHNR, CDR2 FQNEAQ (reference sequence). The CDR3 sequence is CASSFVGGGSPLHF.

The chain's CDR3 is CASSPDRGLRNEQFF. This rearrangement joins TRBV4-3 to TRBJ2-1; TCRdb designates TRBD1, a call that cannot be tested without DNA. CDR3 length: 15 residues. CDR1 is LGHNA, CDR2 YSLEER, per germline.

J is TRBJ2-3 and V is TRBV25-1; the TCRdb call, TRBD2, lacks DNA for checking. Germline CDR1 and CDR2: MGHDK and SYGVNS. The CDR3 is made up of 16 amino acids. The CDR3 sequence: CASSESAGTWGETQYF.